The clone carrying this TCR beta chain has only one observation. The data belong to a study of blood T cell repertoires in COVID-19. Generated by immunoSEQ multiplex PCR, the TCRdb table keeps only in-frame clones and is missing some. This table has around 240,000 clones, 86% appearing once. Before being deemed recovered, Cohort 3 donors had two negative PCRs, clearance, or symptom resolution. V gave up 6 bases and J gave up 3 bases, with 11 bases separating them. Germline assignment: CDR1 MNHEY and CDR2 SVGAGI. There are 13 residues in the CDR3. This clonotype was sampled from a woman between 50 and 59 years old who had recovered from COVID-19. This chain links TRBV6-5 with TRBJ1-1, with D maybe TRBD1 (6 bases). Material: PBMCs or T cells enriched from blood (not recorded which). The CDR3 bases are TGTGCCAGCAGCTTGAACAGGGACACTGAAGCTTTCTTT. Protein: CASSLNRDTEAFF.